A selection of T cell receptor beta chains follows, all from one sample in a study of blood T cell repertoires in COVID-19. Profiling relied on immunoSEQ multiplex PCR, and the TCRdb table lists in-frame clones only, not all of them. There are fewer than 250,000 clones in the sample; around 80% occur only once, and 2.5% to 3.5% lies in the top ten. Sequences were obtained from peripheral blood. The receptors here all came from a man aged 45 to 65 with active or convalescent COVID-19. The CDR3 runs from the conserved cysteine through the conserved F or W. A D gene is named only where the DNA matches it firmly. Not every row has a clone size; where given, it reads once, few, many or a size class.

TRBJ2-1 | TRBD2 | TRBV23-1 | - | TGCGCCAGCCGGACCCTCGCACTAGCGGGCGTCTACAATGAGCAGTTCTTC | CASRTLALAGVYNEQFF
TRBJ1-6 | - | TRBV5-4 | - | TGTGCCAGCAGCTTGTGGGCGACAGCCCGGAATTCACCCCTCCACTTT | CASSLWATARNSPLHF
TRBJ2-7 | TRBD2 | TRBV11-2 | once | TGTGCCAGCAGCTCCCGGACTAGGACAACCGAGCAGTACTTC | CASSSRTRTTEQYF
TRBJ1-6 | TRBD1 | TRBV28 | - | TGTGCCAGCAGGACAGGGGCCTATAATTCACCCCTCCACTTT | CASRTGAYNSPLHF
TRBJ1-5 | - | TRBV24-1 | once | TGTGCCACCAGTGGTGACAGACCTAGGGGCAATCAGCCCCAGCATTTT | CATSGDRPRGNQPQHF
TRBJ2-7 | TRBD1 | TRBV15 | - | TGTGCCACCAGTACAGGGGGCGCCTACGAGCAGTACTTC | CATSTGGAYEQYF
TRBJ2-5 | - | TRBV2 | - | TGTGCCAGCAGTGAATTGGACAGACCCCAAGAGACCCAGTACTTC | CASSELDRPQETQYF
TRBJ1-2 | TRBD1 | TRBV9 | - | TGTGCCAGCAGCGGGGGACAGCCTACAGTACTTCGGTACTATGGCTACACCTTC | CASSGGQPTVLRYYGYTF
TRBJ2-2 | TRBD1 | TRBV4-1 | - | TGCGCCAGCAGCATGACCGGGACAGTCAACACCGGGGAGCTGTTTTTT | CASSMTGTVNTGELFF
TRBJ2-5 | - | TRBV5-1 | - | TGCGCCAGCAGCCCCCCCCAAGGAGGAGGGATGGAGACCCAGTACTTC | CASSPPQGGGMETQYF
TRBJ2-2 | TRBD2 | TRBV5-6 | - | TGTGCCAGCAGCTTTTTGGGACGGGAGGCGGGCACCGGGGAGCTGTTTTTT | CASSFLGREAGTGELFF
TRBJ2-7 | TRBD2 | TRBV5-4 | - | TGTGCCAGCAGCCGATCTAGCGGACCATCCTACGAGCAGTACTTC | CASSRSSGPSYEQYF
TRBJ1-2 | TRBD1 | TRBV28 | once | TGTGCCAGCAACCCCTCATGGGGACAGGGGAACTATGGCTACACCTTC | CASNPSWGQGNYGYTF
TRBJ2-5 | - | TRBV7-2 | - | TGTGCCAGCAGCTTAGGGTTCCTCGGGGGGACCCAGTACTTC | CASSLGFLGGTQYF
TRBJ1-1 | - | TRBV6-5 | few | TGTGCCAGCTGGCTCCCTAACACTGAAGCTTTCTTT | CASWLPNTEAFF
TRBJ2-1 | - | TRBV23-1 | - | TGCGCCAGCAGTCAATCCGTGGGCAGATCCTACAATGAGCAGTTCTTC | CASSQSVGRSYNEQFF
TRBJ2-3 | TRBD2 | TRBV6-6 | - | TGTGCCAGCACCTTGACTAGCGGGAGACTTGCGGATACGCAGTATTTT | CASTLTSGRLADTQYF
TRBJ2-7 | TRBD2 | TRBV19 | few | TGTGCCAGTAGTAGGGGACTAGCGGGGGCCCTCGGGGCCTACGAGCAGTACTTC | CASSRGLAGALGAYEQYF
TRBJ1-5 | - | TRBV5-6 | - | TGTGCCAGCAGCTTGGGGGAGCTCAGATTACATAGCAATCAGCCCCAGCATTTT | CASSLGELRLHSNQPQHF
TRBJ1-1 | - | TRBV19 | - | TGTGCCAGTAGTTCAGGGGAAGGGGTGAACACTGAAGCTTTCTTT | CASSSGEGVNTEAFF
TRBJ2-7 | - | TRBV27 | - | TGTGCCAGCAGTTTGAGGAGCTTTGACGAGCAGTACTTC | CASSLRSFDEQYF
TRBJ1-5 | - | TRBV29-1 | - | TGCAGCGCAGGACAGCCAAATCAGCCCCAGCATTTT | CSAGQPNQPQHF
TRBJ2-1 | TRBD1 | TRBV6-5 | - | TGTGCCAGCGGCGTCGGGACAGGGCCCAGCAATGAGCAGTTCTTC | CASGVGTGPSNEQFF
TRBJ2-1 | TRBD2 | TRBV13 | - | TGTGCCAGCAGCTTCTTGACTAGCGACAATGAGCAGTTCTTC | CASSFLTSDNEQFF
TRBJ2-3 | - | TRBV2 | - | TGTGCCAGCAGTCCCCCCCGGAGCACAGATACGCAGTATTTT | CASSPPRSTDTQYF
TRBJ1-5 | - | TRBV12-2 | - | TGTGCAAGTCGCTTAGCGCCCCGCGCAGCTGACAGGAGCAATCAGCCCCAGCATTTT | CASRLAPRAADRSNQPQHF
TRBJ1-5 | TRBD1 | TRBV5-6 | few | TGTGCCAGCAGCCCAGACAGGGGCAGCAATCAGCCCCAGCATTTT | CASSPDRGSNQPQHF
TRBJ2-3 | - | TRBV18 | once | TGTGCCAGCTCACCACAAGGACAGAGCACAGATACGCAGTATTTT | CASSPQGQSTDTQYF
TRBJ2-5 | - | TRBV19 | - | TGTGCCAGTAGTAACAGAGCAGGGGAGACCCAGTACTTC | CASSNRAGETQYF
TRBJ2-2 | - | TRBV29-1 | - | TGCAGCGTTGGAAACAGGTCGAACACCGGGGAGCTGTTTTTT | CSVGNRSNTGELFF
TRBJ2-5 | - | TRBV10-3 | once | TGTGCCATCAGTGCTAGGGGGGAGACCCAGTACTTC | CAISARGETQYF
TRBJ2-1 | TRBD2 | TRBV6-1 | many | TGTGCCAGCAGTGAAGGGACTAGCGGGGGCAATGAGCAGTTCTTC | CASSEGTSGGNEQFF
TRBJ1-1 | - | TRBV7-3 | - | TGTGCCAGCAGCCCTGGCACCGGGACACCCGAATCAGGAGCTTTCTTT | CASSPGTGTPESGAFF
TRBJ2-1 | TRBD2 | TRBV7-9 | - | TGTGCCAGCAGCTCCTGGACTAGTGGAAGCGGCTACAATGAGCAGTTCTTC | CASSSWTSGSGYNEQFF
TRBJ2-7 | - | TRBV25-1 | - | TGTGCCAGCAGTCCAGGCCAGTCCGTCGACTTC | CASSPGQSVDF
TRBJ1-3 | TRBD1 | TRBV9 | - | TGTGCCAGCAGCGTATTGGGAGACAGGGTCTCTGGAAACACCATATATTTT | CASSVLGDRVSGNTIYF
TRBJ1-5 | - | TRBV7-2 | - | TGTGCCAGCAGCTTAGCGAGATCCAGGGGTCAGCCCCAGCATTTT | CASSLARSRGQPQHF
TRBJ2-3 | - | TRBV6-4 | - | TGTGCCAGCAGTGAAGCGGGCAGCACAGATACGCAGTATTTT | CASSEAGSTDTQYF
TRBJ2-1 | TRBD2 | TRBV19 | - | TGTGCCAGTAGCCCCAGAGGCGGGGGGGCTCATGAGCAGTTCTTC | CASSPRGGGAHEQFF
TRBJ2-7 | - | TRBV5-4 | - | TGTGCCAGCAGCTTTTCGGGGGAAGAGTCCTACGAGCAGTACTTC | CASSFSGEESYEQYF